This T cell receptor beta chain was identified in a study of T cell repertoires in cytomegalovirus infection. Study overall: Selection of CMV epitopes for the study included recently identified HLA-C-restricted and well-studied HLA-B-restricted ones.

This clonotype was found a few times. Its antigen is not identified. Via MiXCR, TCRdb re-called the reads, giving one row per CDR3 protein. The sample carries fewer than 130,000 distinct CDR3 sequences, around 40% recorded once. The CDR3 totals 14 residues. The germline V gene encodes CDR1 MGHRA and CDR2 YSYEKL. The V end was cut by 0 bases, the J end by 5 bases, with 10 bases between. Study findings and constraints: HLA-C-restricted CMV-specific TCR beta clonotypes prevailed in the ex vivo response.

The material sequenced was CD8+ T cells from cultured PBMCs, taken from culture after CMV antigen stimulation. The clonotype was recovered from a human donor in good health (CMV status not recorded). Some clones in this sample may be carry-over from other donors' samples. This chain links TRBV4-1 with TRBJ2-5, with D unclear. In DNA, the CDR3 is TGCGCCAGCAGCCAAGAAGGGTTTCGTGAGACCCAGTACTTC. Translation gives CASSQEGFRETQYF.